This passage covers 7 T cell receptor beta chains from one sample sequenced in a study of T cells in Graves' hyperthyroidism and ophthalmopathy. What was amplified from RNA transcripts were TCR beta CDR3 regions. The primer set for the first-round RT-PCR of the TCR CDR3 was HTBI. From the multiplex PCR reads, TCRdb called clonotypes with MiXCR, one entry per CDR3 protein. The data show about 500,000 distinct CDR3 sequences, roughly an eighth seen once. Sequencing used blood. The receptors originated from a woman aged 18-29 years with Graves' hyperthyroidism.

This chain joins TRBV7-9 and TRBJ2-1, with D hard to call. This CDR3 region has 12 residues. Trimming removed 4 bases at V and 7 bases at J, with 8 bases between. Germline V CDR1 and CDR2: SEHNR, FQNEAQ (reference sequence). Here the CDR3 reads CASSSGLNEQFF. The CDR3 DNA follows: TGTGCCAGCAGCTCAGGTCTAAATGAGCAGTTCTTC.

This clonotype has at least ten counts. The chain has TRBV9 and TRBJ1-1, with a tentative D call TRBD1 (6 bases). Germline lookup yields CDR1 SGDLS and CDR2 YYNGEE. The CDR3 has 16 residues. V gave up 4 bases and J gave up 3 bases, with 19 bases separating them. The CDR3 spells CASSPRQVLWDTEAFF. The DNA for the CDR3 is TGTGCCAGCAGCCCGAGACAGGTCCTATGGGACACTGAAGCTTTCTTT.

The chain recombines TRBV7-9 with TRBJ1-1, with D hard to call. The CDR3 is 14 residues long. Germline V lookup: CDR1 SEHNR, CDR2 FQNEAQ (reference sequence). V gave up 5 bases and J gave up 3 bases, with 13 bases separating them. The CDR3 DNA reads as TGTGCCAGCAGCCCGGTCCTTCTAGACACTGAAGCTTTCTTT. This translates into CASSPVLLDTEAFF.

This clonotype was seen many times. The junction departs from germline at one end; a sequencing error may be responsible. The V call is TRBV27, the J call TRBJ1-1, with a tentative D call TRBD1 (6 bases). The CDR3 is made up of 19 amino acids. The germline gives CDR1 MNHEY, CDR2 SMNVEV (reference sequence). Written as DNA, the CDR3 is TGTGCCAGCACCCGAACCCCCGGCAGGGGCCTCCCTTCGGACACGGAAGCTTTCTTT. Translated: CASTRTPGRGLPSDTEAFF.

This clonotype was counted at least ten times. The chain recombines TRBV27 with TRBJ2-5; 8 nucleotides agree with TRBD2. Germline trimming cut 4 bases from V and 4 bases from J; bases unmatched to any gene: 5. The CDR3 has 14 amino acids. Per the germline V gene, CDR1 is MNHEY and CDR2 is SMNVEV (reference sequence). CDR3 coding DNA: TGTGCCAGCAGTTCGTACGGGGGGGTAGAGACCCAGTACTTC. Its protein is CASSSYGGVETQYF.

Only a few counts were recorded for this clonotype. J is TRBJ1-5 and V is TRBV4-1; 9 nucleotides agree with TRBD1. CDR1 MGHRA and CDR2 YSYEKL come from the germline V gene. The CDR3 spans 16 residues. With 1 base clipped from V and 6 bases from J, the junction kept 7 bases outside the gene matches. The CDR3 DNA is TGCGCCAGCAGCCAAGGGGACAGGGAGTTTGGTCAGCCCCAGCATTTT. Its protein product is CASSQGDREFGQPQHF.

This clonotype has at least ten counts. The J gene is TRBJ2-6, the V gene TRBV12-3 or TRBV12-4; D perhaps matches TRBD2 (5 bases). With 7 bases removed from V and 0 bases from J, the gap between germline ends came to 19 bases. The CDR3 extends over 18 amino acids. For the CDR3, the DNA is TGTGCCAGCACCCCCGGGGTTTCAACTCACTCTGGGGCCAACGTCCTGACTTTC. Its protein product is CASTPGVSTHSGANVLTF.